This entry concerns a single T cell receptor beta chain. The antigen remains undetermined. This sample stems from a study of shared clonotypes between healthy human individuals. Study-wide context: With ages of 18 to 49, the donors were two women and a few men.

The germline V gene encodes CDR1 LGHNT and CDR2 FRNRAP. This CDR3 has 17 residues. Trimming shortened V by 0 bases and J by 5 bases, and 19 bases separated the two germline ends. Researchers divided each subset's genomic DNA evenly across several immunoSEQ plates. Clones were read by immunoSEQ multiplex PCR, and TCRdb kept only the in-frame ones, dropping some. Among about 2.4 million clones listed, 80% to 95% were seen once. Study-level results: Naive subsets generally had larger estimated richness than memory subsets. Unshared clonotypes carried lower generation probabilities than those common to all four donors.

The TCR was taken from a young man in good health. Some clones in this sample may be carry-over from other donors' samples. The sequenced sample consisted of naive CD4+ T cells from PBMCs. The subset was: CD45RA+ positively selected. The chain employs TRBV12-5 and TRBJ2-5; D not resolved. In DNA, the CDR3 is TGTGCTAGTGGTTTGGTAAGTCGCGGTAGGTTGTCGGAGACCCAGTACTTC. It encodes CASGLVSRGRLSETQYF.